This TCR beta chain is drawn from a study of blood T cells in healthy people across ages. Regarding the study as a whole: Possibly, changes in expanded clonotypes were confounded because donor CMV status was unknown.

The germline CDR1 and CDR2 sequences are MNHEY and SMNVEV (reference sequence). The CDR3 is 14 residues long. Between the trimmed V and J ends, which lost 6 bases and 6 bases, there was a span of 17 bases. Primed by a sample-barcoded 5' primer and a J-beta primer mix, a second PCR proceeded for about 6 to 12 cycles. TCRdb reprocessed the 5' RACE reads via MiXCR and lists one record per CDR3 protein. The sample has roughly 1.4 million distinct CDR3 sequences; approximately 63% are singletons. Note on this clonotype: Its antigen is currently unknown.

V gene TRBV27 combines with J gene TRBJ1-2, with D perhaps matching TRBD1 (6 bases). The TCR originated in a man aged 18 to 29 in good health. The sample comprised blood. The CDR3 nucleotides read TGTGCCAGCAGCGAAGGGGGGCGCGGGGATGGCTACACCTTC. It specifies CASSEGGRGDGYTF.